This TCR beta chain was found in a study of spatial heterogeneity in lung cancer. Study information: Available follow-up PBMC samples were sequenced, at a median of roughly two years post-resection.

TCRdb itself ran the 5' RACE reads through MiXCR, one entry per CDR3 protein. The profile shows 50,000 or so distinct CDR3 sequences, approximately 10% of them singletons. Described time point: blood at routine non-recurrence follow-up after resection. Unsorted whole RNA samples from tumor, nontumor lung or frozen PBMC were sequenced. The sequence derives from a male donor with early-stage non-small cell lung cancer. The sequences come from PBMCs, collected at follow-up.

The CDR3 region is CASKDRTSGQETQYF. In DNA form, the CDR3 reads TGTGCCAGCAAGGACAGGACTAGCGGCCAAGAGACCCAGTACTTC. The rearrangement links TRBV12-3 or TRBV12-4 to TRBJ2-5; 10 nucleotides align to TRBD2. V was pared by 7 bases and J by 1 base, with 6 bases of the junction left unmatched. The CDR3 covers 15 residues.